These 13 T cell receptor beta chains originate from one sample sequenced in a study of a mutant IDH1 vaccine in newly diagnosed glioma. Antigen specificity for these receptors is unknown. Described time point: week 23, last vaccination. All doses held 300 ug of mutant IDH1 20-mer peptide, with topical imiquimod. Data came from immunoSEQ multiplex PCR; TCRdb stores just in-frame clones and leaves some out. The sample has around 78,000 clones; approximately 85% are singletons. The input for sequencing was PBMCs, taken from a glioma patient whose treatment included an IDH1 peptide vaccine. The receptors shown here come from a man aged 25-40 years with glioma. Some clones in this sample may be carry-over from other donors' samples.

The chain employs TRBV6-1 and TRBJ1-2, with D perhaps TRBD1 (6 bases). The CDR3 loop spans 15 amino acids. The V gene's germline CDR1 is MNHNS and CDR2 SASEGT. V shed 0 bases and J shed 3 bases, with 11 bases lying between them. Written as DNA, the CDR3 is TGTGCCAGCAGTGAAGCGGGGGGCGCGGACTATGGCTACACCTTC. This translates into CASSEAGGADYGYTF.

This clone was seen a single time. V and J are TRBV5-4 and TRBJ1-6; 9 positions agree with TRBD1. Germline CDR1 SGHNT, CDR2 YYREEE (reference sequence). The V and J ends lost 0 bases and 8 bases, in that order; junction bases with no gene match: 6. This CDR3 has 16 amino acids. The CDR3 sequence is CASSLGADRGYSPLHF. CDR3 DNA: TGTGCCAGCAGCTTGGGGGCCGACAGGGGGTATTCACCCCTCCACTTT. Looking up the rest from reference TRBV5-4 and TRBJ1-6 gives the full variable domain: ETGVTQSPTHLIKTRGQQVTLRCSSQSGHNTVSWYQQALGQGPQFIFQYYREEENGRGNFPPRFSGLQFPNYSSELNVNALELDDSALYLCASSLGADRGYSPLHFGNGTRLTVT.

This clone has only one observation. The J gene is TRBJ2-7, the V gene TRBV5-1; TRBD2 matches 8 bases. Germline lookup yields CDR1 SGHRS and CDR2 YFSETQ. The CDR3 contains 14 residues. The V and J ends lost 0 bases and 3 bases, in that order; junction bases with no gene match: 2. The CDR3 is CASSLDSGVYEQYF. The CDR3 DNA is TGCGCCAGCAGCTTGGATAGCGGGGTCTACGAGCAGTACTTC.

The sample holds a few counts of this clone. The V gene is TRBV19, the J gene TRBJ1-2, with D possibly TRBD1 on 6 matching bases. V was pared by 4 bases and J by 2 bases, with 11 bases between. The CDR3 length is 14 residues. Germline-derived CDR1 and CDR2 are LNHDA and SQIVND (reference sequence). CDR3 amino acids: CASSTNRVNYGYTF. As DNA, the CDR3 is TGTGCCAGTAGTACCAACAGGGTCAACTATGGCTACACCTTC.

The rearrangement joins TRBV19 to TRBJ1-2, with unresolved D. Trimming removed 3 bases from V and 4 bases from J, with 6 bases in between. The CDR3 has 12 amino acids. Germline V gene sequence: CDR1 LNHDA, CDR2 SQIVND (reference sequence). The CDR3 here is CASSIRAYGYTF. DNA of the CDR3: TGTGCCAGTAGTATTCGGGCCTATGGCTACACCTTC.

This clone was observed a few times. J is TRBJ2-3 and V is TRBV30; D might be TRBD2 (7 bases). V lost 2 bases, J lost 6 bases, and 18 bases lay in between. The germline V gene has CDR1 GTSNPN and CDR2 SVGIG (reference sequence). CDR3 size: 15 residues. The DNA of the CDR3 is TGTGCCTGGAGTACAGGGACTAAGGGGATCGATACGCAGTATTTT. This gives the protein CAWSTGTKGIDTQYF.

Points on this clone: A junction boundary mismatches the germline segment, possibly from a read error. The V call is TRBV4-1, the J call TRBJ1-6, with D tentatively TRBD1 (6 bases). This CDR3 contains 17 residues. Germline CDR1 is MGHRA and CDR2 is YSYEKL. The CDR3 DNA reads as TGCGCCAGCAGCCAAGATGTGCCAGGGGCCTATAATCCACCCCTCCACTTT. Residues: CASSQDVPGAYNPPLHF.

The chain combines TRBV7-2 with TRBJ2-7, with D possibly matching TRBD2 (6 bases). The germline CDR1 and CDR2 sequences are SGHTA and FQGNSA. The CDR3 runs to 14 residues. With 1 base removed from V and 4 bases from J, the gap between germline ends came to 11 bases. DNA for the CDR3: TGTGCCAGCAGCTTAGATTTGGCGGGGTACGAGCAGTACTTC. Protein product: CASSLDLAGYEQYF.

CDR3 in DNA: TGTGCCAGCAGCACCCTTGCGGGGGGCGAGGACTATGGCTACACCTTC. This encodes CASSTLAGGEDYGYTF. The V and J genes are TRBV28 and TRBJ1-2, with TRBD1 as a possible D gene (6 bases). Germline CDR1 and CDR2: MDHEN and SYDVKM. Trimming left V 6 bases short and J 3 bases short, with 20 bases between. CDR3 size: 16 residues.

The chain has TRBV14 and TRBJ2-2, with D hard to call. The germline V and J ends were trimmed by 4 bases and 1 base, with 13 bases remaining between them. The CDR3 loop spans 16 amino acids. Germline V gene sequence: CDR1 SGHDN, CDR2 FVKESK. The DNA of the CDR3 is TGTGCCAGCAGCCGCATTTCCGTTCGGAACACCGGGGAGCTGTTTTTT. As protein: CASSRISVRNTGELFF.

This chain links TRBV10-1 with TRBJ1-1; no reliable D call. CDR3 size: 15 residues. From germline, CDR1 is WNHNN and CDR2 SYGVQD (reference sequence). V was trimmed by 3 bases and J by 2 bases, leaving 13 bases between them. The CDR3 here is CASSDYLTGNTEAFF. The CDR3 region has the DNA TGCGCCAGCAGTGATTACTTGACGGGTAACACTGAAGCTTTCTTT.

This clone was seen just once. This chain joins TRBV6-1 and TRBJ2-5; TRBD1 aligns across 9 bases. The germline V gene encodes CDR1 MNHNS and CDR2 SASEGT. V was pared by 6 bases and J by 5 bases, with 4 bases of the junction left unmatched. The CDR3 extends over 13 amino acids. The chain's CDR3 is CASSRDREETQYF. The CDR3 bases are TGTGCCAGCAGCCGGGACAGGGAGGAGACCCAGTACTTC.

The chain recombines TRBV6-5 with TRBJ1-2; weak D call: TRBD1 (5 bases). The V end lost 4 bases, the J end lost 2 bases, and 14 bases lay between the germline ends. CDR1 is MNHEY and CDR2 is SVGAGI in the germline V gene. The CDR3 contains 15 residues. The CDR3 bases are TGTGCCAGCAGTTCCTTGGGCAGGGACAACTATGGCTACACCTTC. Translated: CASSSLGRDNYGYTF.